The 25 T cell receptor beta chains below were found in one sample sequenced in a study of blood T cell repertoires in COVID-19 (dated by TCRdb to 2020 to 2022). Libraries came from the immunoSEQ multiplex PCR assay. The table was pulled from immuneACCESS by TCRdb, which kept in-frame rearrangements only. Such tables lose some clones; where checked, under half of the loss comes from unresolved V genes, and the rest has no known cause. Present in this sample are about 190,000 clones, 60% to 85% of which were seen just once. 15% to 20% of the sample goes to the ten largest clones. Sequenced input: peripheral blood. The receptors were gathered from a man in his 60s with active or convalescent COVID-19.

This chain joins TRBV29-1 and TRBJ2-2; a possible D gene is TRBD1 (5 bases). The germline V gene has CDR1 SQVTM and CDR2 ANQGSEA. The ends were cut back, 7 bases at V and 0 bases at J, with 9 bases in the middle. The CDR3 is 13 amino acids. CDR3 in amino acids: CSGIGANTGELFF. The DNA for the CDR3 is TGCAGCGGTATAGGGGCGAACACCGGGGAGCTGTTTTTT.

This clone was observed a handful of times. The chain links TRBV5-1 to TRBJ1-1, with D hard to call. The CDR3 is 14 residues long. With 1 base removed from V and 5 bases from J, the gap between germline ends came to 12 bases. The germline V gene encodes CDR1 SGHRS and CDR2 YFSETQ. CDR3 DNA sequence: TGCGCCAGCAGCTTGCGAGGGCCTCCGACTGAAGCTTTCTTT. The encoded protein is CASSLRGPPTEAFF.

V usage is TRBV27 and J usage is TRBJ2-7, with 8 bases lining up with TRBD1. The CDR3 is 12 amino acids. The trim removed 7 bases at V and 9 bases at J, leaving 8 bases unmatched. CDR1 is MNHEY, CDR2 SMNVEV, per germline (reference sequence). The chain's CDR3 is CASTGTGDGQYF. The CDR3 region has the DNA TGTGCCAGCACCGGGACAGGCGATGGGCAGTACTTC.

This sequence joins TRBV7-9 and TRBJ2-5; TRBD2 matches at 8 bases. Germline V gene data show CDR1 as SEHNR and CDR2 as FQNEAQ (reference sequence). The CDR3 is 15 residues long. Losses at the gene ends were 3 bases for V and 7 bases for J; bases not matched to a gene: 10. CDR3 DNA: TGTGCCAGCAGCTTCACCCGGGAGGGGTTTGGGACCCAGTACTTC. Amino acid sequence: CASSFTREGFGTQYF.

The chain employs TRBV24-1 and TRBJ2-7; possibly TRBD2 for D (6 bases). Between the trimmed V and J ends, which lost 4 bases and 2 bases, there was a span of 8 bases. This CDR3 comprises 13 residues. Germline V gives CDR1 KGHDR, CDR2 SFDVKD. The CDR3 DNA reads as TGTGCCACCAGTGACCCGGGAGCCTACGAGCAGTACTTC. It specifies CATSDPGAYEQYF.

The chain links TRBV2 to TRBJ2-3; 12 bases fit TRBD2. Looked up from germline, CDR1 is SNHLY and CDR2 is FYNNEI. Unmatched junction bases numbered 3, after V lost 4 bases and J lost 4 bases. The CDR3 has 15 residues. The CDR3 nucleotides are TGTGCCAGCAGTGCGACTAGCGGGAGTGCAGATACGCAGTATTTT. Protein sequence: CASSATSGSADTQYF.

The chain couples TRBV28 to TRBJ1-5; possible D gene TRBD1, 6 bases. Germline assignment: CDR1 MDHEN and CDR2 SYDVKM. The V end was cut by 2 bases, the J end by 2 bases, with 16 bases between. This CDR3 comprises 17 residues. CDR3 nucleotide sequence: TGTGCCAGCAGTTTAAGTTTAGGGGCAGGGGGCAATCAGCCCCAGCATTTT. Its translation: CASSLSLGAGGNQPQHF. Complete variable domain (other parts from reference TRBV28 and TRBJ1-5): DVKVTQSSRYLVKRTGEKVFLECVQDMDHENMFWYRQDPGLGLRLIYFSYDVKMKEKGDIPEGYSVSREKKERFSLILESASTNQTSMYLCASSLSLGAGGNQPQHFGDGTRLSIL.

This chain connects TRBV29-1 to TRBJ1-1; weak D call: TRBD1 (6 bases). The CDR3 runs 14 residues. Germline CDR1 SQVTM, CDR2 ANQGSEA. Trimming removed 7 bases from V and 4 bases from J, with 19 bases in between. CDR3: CSAKQGMDSTEAFF. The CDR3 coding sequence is TGCAGCGCTAAACAGGGAATGGACAGCACTGAAGCTTTCTTT.

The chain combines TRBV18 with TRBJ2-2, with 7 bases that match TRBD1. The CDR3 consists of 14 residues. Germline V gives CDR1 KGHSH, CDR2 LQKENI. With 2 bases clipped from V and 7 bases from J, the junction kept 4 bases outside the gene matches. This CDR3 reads CASSPGTDFGELFF. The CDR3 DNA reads TGTGCCAGCTCACCAGGGACAGATTTCGGGGAGCTGTTTTTT.

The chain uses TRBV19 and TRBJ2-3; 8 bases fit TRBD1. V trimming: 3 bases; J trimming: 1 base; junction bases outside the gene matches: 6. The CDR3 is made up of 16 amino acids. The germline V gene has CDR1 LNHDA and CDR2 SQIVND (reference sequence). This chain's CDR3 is CASSIQPGQGTDTQYF. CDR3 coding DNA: TGTGCCAGTAGTATCCAGCCGGGACAGGGCACAGATACGCAGTATTTT.

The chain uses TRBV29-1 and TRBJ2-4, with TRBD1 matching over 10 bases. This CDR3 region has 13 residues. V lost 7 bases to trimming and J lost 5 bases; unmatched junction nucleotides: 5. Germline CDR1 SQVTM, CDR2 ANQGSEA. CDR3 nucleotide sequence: TGCAGCGGGCGGGACAGGGGAGAAAACATTCAGTACTTC. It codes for CSGRDRGENIQYF. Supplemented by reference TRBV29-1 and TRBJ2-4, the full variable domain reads SAVISQKPSRDICQRGTSLTIQCQVDSQVTMMFWYRQQPGQSLTLIATANQGSEATYESGFVIDKFPISRPNLTFSTLTVSNMSPEDSSIYLCSGRDRGENIQYFGAGTRLSVL.

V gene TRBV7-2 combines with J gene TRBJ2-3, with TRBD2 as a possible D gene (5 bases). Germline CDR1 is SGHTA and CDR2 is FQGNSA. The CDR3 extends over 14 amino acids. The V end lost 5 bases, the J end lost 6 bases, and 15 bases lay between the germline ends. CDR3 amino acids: CASSRAGATDTQYF. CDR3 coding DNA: TGTGCCAGCAGCAGGGCGGGCGCGACCGATACGCAGTATTTT.

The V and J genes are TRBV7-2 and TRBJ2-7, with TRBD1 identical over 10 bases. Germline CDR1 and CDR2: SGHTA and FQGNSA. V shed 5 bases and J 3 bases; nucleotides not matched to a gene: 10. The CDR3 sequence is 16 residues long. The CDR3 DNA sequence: TGTGCCAGCAGCCCTAGGGGGGGACAGGGGATCTACGAGCAGTACTTC. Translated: CASSPRGGQGIYEQYF.

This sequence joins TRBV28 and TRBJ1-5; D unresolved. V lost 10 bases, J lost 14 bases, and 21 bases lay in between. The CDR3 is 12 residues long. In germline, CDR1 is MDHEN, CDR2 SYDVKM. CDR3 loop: CANTRVFDREHF. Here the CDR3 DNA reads TGTGCCAACACCCGGGTCTTCGACCGGGAGCATTTT.

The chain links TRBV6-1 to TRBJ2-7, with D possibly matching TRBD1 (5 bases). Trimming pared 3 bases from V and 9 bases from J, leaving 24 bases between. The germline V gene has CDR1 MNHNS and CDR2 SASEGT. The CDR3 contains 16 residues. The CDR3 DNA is TGTGCCAGCAGTGACAGGGCCCAGGATAACCTACGAGGGCAGTACTTC. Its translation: CASSDRAQDNLRGQYF.

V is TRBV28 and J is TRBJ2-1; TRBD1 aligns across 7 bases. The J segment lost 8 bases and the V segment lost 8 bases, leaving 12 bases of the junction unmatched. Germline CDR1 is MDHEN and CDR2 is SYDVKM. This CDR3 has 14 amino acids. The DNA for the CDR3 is TGTGCCAGCCAATCACAAAGGGGGCAGGATGAGCAGTTCTTC. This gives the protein CASQSQRGQDEQFF.

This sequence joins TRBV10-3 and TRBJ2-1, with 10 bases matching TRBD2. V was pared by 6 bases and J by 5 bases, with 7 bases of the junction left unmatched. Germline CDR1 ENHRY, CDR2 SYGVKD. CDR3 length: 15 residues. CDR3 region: CAIRHSSGRNNEQFF. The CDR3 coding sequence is TGTGCCATCAGACATTCTAGCGGGAGAAACAATGAGCAGTTCTTC.

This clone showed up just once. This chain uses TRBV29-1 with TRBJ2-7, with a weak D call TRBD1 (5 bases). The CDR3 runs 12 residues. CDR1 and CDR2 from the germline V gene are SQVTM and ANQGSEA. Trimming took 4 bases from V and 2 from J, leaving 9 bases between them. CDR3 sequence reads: CSVGVRAYEQYF. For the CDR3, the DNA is TGCAGCGTTGGAGTCAGGGCCTACGAGCAGTACTTC.

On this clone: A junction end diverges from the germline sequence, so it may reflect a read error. The CDR3 coding sequence is TGTGCCAGCACCTTAACGGTGAACACTGAAGCTTTCTTT. Protein sequence: CASTLTVNTEAFF. V is TRBV7-9 and J is TRBJ1-1; no firm D call. Germline CDR1 is SEHNR and CDR2 is FQNEAQ (reference sequence). CDR3 length: 13 residues.

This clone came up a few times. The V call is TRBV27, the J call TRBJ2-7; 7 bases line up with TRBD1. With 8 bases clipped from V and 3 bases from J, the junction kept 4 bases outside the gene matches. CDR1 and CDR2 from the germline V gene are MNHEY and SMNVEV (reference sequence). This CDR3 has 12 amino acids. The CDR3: CASGQGDYEQYF. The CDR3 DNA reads TGTGCCAGCGGGCAGGGGGACTACGAGCAGTACTTC.

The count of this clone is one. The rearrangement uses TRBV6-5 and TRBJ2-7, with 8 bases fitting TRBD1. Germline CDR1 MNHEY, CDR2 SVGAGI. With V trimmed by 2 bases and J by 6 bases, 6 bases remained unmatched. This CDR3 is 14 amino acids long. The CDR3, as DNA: TGTGCCAGCAGTTACGACGGACAGGGCATCGAGCAGTACTTC. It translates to CASSYDGQGIEQYF.

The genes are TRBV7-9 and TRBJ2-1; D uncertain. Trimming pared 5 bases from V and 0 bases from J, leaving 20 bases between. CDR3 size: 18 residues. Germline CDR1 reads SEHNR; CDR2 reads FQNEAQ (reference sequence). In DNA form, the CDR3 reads TGTGCCAGCAGCAAGATAAAGACAAACTCTGACTCCTACAATGAGCAGTTCTTC. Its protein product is CASSKIKTNSDSYNEQFF.

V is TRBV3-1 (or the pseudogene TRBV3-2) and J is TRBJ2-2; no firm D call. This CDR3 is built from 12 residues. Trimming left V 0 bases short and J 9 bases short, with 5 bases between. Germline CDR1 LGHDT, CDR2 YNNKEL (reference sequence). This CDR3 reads CASSQDGRELFF. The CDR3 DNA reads TGTGCCAGCAGCCAAGATGGCCGGGAGCTGTTTTTT.

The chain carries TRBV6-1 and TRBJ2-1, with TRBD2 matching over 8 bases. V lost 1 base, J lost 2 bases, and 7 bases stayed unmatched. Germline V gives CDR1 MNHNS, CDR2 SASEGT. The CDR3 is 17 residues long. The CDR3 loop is CASSEEGGGRTYNEQFF. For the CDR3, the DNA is TGTGCCAGCAGTGAAGAGGGGGGCGGGAGGACCTACAATGAGCAGTTCTTC.

CDR3 bases: TGTGCCAGCAGCCCCCACGACGGTACGATCGGGACAGGGGGCGATGAGCAGTTCTTC. Its translation: CASSPHDGTIGTGGDEQFF. The chain joins TRBV7-9 to TRBJ2-1, with TRBD1 matching 12 bases. This CDR3 comprises 19 residues. The junction had 19 bases not matched to a gene; V was cut back by 5 bases and J by 8 bases. CDR1 is SEHNR, CDR2 FQNEAQ, per germline (reference sequence).